A single sample gave rise to the 14 T cell receptor beta chains below, sequenced in a study of immune cell composition in non-small cell lung cancer. Sequenced by immunoSEQ multiplex PCR; TCRdb stores in-frame clones only, minus some. Of about 4,000 clones detected, over 70% appear once; the ten largest clones hold approximately 29%. Sequenced material: lung tumor tissue. These receptors were collected from a human donor with non-small cell lung cancer.

This clone was counted between two and nine times. The chain links TRBV5-6 to TRBJ1-5, with no clear D. This CDR3 region has 13 residues. V was cut by 1 base and J by 12 bases, with 14 bases left in between. CDR1 is SGHDT and CDR2 is YYEEEE in the germline V gene. The CDR3 nucleotides read TGTGCCAGCAGCTTGTCCGGGAGCTTTCGCCAGCATTTT. Its protein is CASSLSGSFRQHF.

The chain recombines TRBV7-9 with TRBJ2-1; TRBD2 aligns across 10 bases. The CDR3 is 15 residues long. With V trimmed by 5 bases and J by 5 bases, 6 bases remained unmatched. Germline V gives CDR1 SEHNR, CDR2 FQNEAQ (reference sequence). The CDR3 reads CASSTSGTLHNEQFF. CDR3 DNA: TGTGCCAGCAGCACTAGCGGGACCCTACACAATGAGCAGTTCTTC.

This sequence joins TRBV5-6 and TRBJ2-3; 9 bases align to TRBD2. CDR3 size: 17 residues. The trim removed 2 bases at V and 5 bases at J, leaving 12 bases unmatched. CDR1 and CDR2 from the germline V gene are SGHDT and YYEEEE. The CDR3 coding sequence is TGTGCCAGCAGCTTCTCGGCGGGAGGGCCCAAAAAAGATACGCAGTATTTT. Translating it yields CASSFSAGGPKKDTQYF.

The V and J genes are TRBV30 and TRBJ1-2, with TRBD1 matching over 10 bases. Losses at the gene ends were 1 base for V and 7 bases for J; bases not matched to a gene: 6. Germline V gene sequence: CDR1 GTSNPN, CDR2 SVGIG (reference sequence). There are 14 residues in the CDR3. The CDR3: CAWSADRGQFGYTF. DNA for the CDR3: TGTGCCTGGAGTGCTGACAGGGGGCAGTTTGGCTACACCTTC. The full variable domain, rest sourced from reference TRBV30 and TRBJ1-2, is SQTIHQWPATLVQPVGSPLSLECTVEGTSNPNLYWYRQAAGRGLQLLFYSVGIGQISSEVPQNLSASRPQDRQFILSSKKLLLSDSGFYLCAWSADRGQFGYTFGSGTRLTVV.

V gene TRBV5-1 combines with J gene TRBJ1-1, with D perhaps matching TRBD1 (5 bases). The V end lost 1 base, the J end lost 4 bases, and 11 bases lay between the germline ends. CDR1 is SGHRS and CDR2 is YFSETQ in the germline V gene. This CDR3 spans 14 amino acids. The CDR3 sequence is CASSLLLGATEAFF. The DNA for the CDR3 is TGCGCCAGCAGCTTGTTGTTAGGGGCCACTGAAGCTTTCTTT.

Only a few counts were recorded for this clone. The gene calls are TRBV5-5 and TRBJ2-1; D is perhaps TRBD2 (5 bases). Trimming removed 3 bases at V and 4 bases at J, with 14 bases between. The germline V gene has CDR1 SGHKS and CDR2 YYEKEE (reference sequence). The CDR3 contains 15 residues. The CDR3 protein is CASSSGIGSYNEQFF. The DNA for the CDR3 is TGTGCCAGCAGCTCCGGGATCGGCAGTTACAATGAGCAGTTCTTC.

The chain recombines TRBV15 with TRBJ2-5; D might be TRBD1 (6 bases). The V end lost 0 bases, the J end lost 5 bases, and 16 bases lay between the germline ends. CDR3 size: 16 residues. The germline V gene encodes CDR1 LNHNV and CDR2 YYDKDF (reference sequence). CDR3 loop: CATSRDRGQGRETQYF. Here the CDR3 DNA reads TGTGCCACCAGCAGAGATAGAGGGCAGGGGCGCGAGACCCAGTACTTC. The full variable domain, in which reference TRBV15 and TRBJ2-5 provide the parts outside the CDR3, is DAMVIQNPRYQVTQFGKPVTLSCSQTLNHNVMYWYQQKSSQAPKLLFHYYDKDFNNEADTPDNFQSRRPNTSFCFLDIRSPGLGDTAMYLCATSRDRGQGRETQYFGPGTRLLVL.

This clone was detected once. The CDR3, as DNA: TGTGCCAGCAGCCAAGTGGCGGGAGCTTACACAGATACGCAGTATTTT. Translated, it gives CASSQVAGAYTDTQYF. The chain carries TRBV4-2 and TRBJ2-3; TRBD2 agrees at 7 bases. Unmatched junction bases numbered 6, after V lost 1 base and J lost 2 bases. CDR3 length: 16 amino acids. Germline V gene data show CDR1 as LGHNA and CDR2 as YNFKEQ.

This clone was recorded once. The V gene is TRBV4-1, the J gene TRBJ1-6; D is undetermined. Germline assignment: CDR1 MGHRA and CDR2 YSYEKL. The CDR3 is 15 residues long. V lost 0 bases and J lost 8, with 11 bases in between. The CDR3 DNA follows: TGCGCCAGCAGCCAAGATTTGGCCAGTTATTCACCCCTCCACTTT. This sequence encodes CASSQDLASYSPLHF.

This rearrangement joins TRBV5-6 to TRBJ2-7; the match to TRBD2 covers 8 bases. Germline CDR1 SGHDT, CDR2 YYEEEE. After removal of 4 bases from V and 2 bases from J, the junction contained 8 bases not matched to a gene. This CDR3 comprises 15 residues. CDR3 sequence (DNA): TGTGCCAGCAGCAGGGTAGCGGGACATCCCTACGAGCAGTACTTC. The encoded protein is CASSRVAGHPYEQYF.

This clone appeared a few times. This rearrangement joins TRBV7-2 to TRBJ2-2, with 8 positions matching TRBD2. The CDR3 sequence is 15 residues long. The germline V gene has CDR1 SGHTA and CDR2 FQGNSA. J gave up 5 bases and V 3 bases, and 5 bases lay outside the gene matches. The CDR3: CASSFDGGDTGELFF. CDR3 DNA sequence: TGTGCCAGCAGCTTTGACGGGGGGGATACCGGGGAGCTGTTTTTT.

This clone was found once. The chain combines TRBV5-1 with TRBJ2-1; TRBD2 is a possible D gene (6 bases). The CDR3 spans 14 residues. Trimming cost V 6 bases and J 4 bases, with 14 bases left between them. Germline V lookup: CDR1 SGHRS, CDR2 YFSETQ. In DNA form, the CDR3 reads TGCGCCAGCAACTTCGGGGGTGCGTACAATGAGCAGTTCTTC. Amino acids: CASNFGGAYNEQFF. Complete variable domain (other parts from reference TRBV5-1 and TRBJ2-1): KAGVTQTPRYLIKTRGQQVTLSCSPISGHRSVSWYQQTPGQGLQFLFEYFSETQRNKGNFPGRFSGRQFSNSRSEMNVSTLELGDSALYLCASNFGGAYNEQFFGPGTRLTVL.

The genes are TRBV6-6 and TRBJ2-5; perhaps TRBD2 as D (5 bases). The CDR3 is made up of 15 amino acids. Germline CDR1 MNHNY, CDR2 SVGAGI (reference sequence). V was shortened by 6 bases and J by 5 bases, with 19 bases between the two germline ends. The CDR3 region is CASSPLTGIAETQYF. CDR3 nucleotides: TGTGCCAGCAGCCCCCTAACGGGGATCGCGGAGACCCAGTACTTC.

CDR3 amino acids: CASSLDLAGVLGELFF. CDR3 coding DNA: TGTGCCAGCAGCTTGGACCTAGCGGGAGTTTTAGGGGAGCTGTTTTTT. The rearrangement joins TRBV5-4 to TRBJ2-2, with 10 nucleotides matching TRBD2. The length of the CDR3 is 16 residues. The ends lost 0 bases at V and 8 bases at J; junction bases unmatched: 7. CDR1 and CDR2 from the germline V gene are SGHNT and YYREEE (reference sequence).